This T cell receptor beta chain derives from a study of blood T cells in healthy people across ages. Points from the study as a whole: Naive and antigen-experienced cells were not separated, limiting conclusive comparison. In older individuals, TCR beta diversity per million T cells was lower, falling roughly linearly with age.

As regards this clonotype: What it binds is unknown.

Samples each had at least 5.5 micrograms of total RNA extracted. With a J-beta primer mix and a sample-barcoded 5' primer, a second PCR ran about 6 to 11 cycles. TCRdb used MiXCR to reprocess the 5' RACE reads, holding one entry per CDR3 protein. Of about a million distinct CDR3 sequences in the sample, around 48% are singletons; the top ten hold around 15%. Trimming took 3 bases from V and 1 from J, leaving 6 bases between them. Germline V CDR1 and CDR2: SQVTM, ANQGSEA. There are 13 residues in the CDR3. This TCR came from a young man in good health. The rearrangement links TRBV29-1 to TRBJ2-2; D ambiguous. Sequencing input: blood. CDR3 nucleotides: TGCAGCGTTGATCGTCAGAACACCGGGGAGCTGTTTTTT. This sequence encodes CSVDRQNTGELFF.